A single sample gave rise to the 29 T cell receptor beta chains below, sequenced in a study of blood T cells in healthy people across ages. A second roughly 6 to 11 cycle PCR used barcoded and J-beta primers. TCRdb independently ran MiXCR on the 5' RACE reads; one entry per CDR3 protein. Found here are 1.5 million to 2 million distinct CDR3 sequences, less than 50% of them singletons; the top ten hold around 2.1%. Sequenced material: blood. The receptors were sampled from a woman between 40 and 50 years old in good health.

This clonotype was recorded only once. This chain connects TRBV20-1 to TRBJ1-2; TRBD1 aligns across 8 bases. Per germline, CDR1 DFQATT and CDR2 SNEGSKA (reference sequence). The CDR3 is 13 residues long. V shed 7 bases, J shed 6 bases, and the junction held 10 bases outside the gene matches. DNA for the CDR3: TGCAGTGTCCCGGGACAGGCGAGGGATGGCTACACCTTC. Translation: CSVPGQARDGYTF.

The V call is TRBV20-1, the J call TRBJ1-6; D is ambiguous. The length of the CDR3 is 16 residues. Germline V CDR1 and CDR2: DFQATT, SNEGSKA (reference sequence). V was trimmed by 4 bases and J by 2 bases, leaving 15 bases between them. CDR3 DNA sequence: TGCAGTGCTAAAACCTACTCCGGCACCTATAATTCACCCCTCCACTTT. Protein sequence: CSAKTYSGTYNSPLHF.

The chain combines TRBV7-2 with TRBJ1-6, with 9 bases aligning to TRBD1. Germline V lookup: CDR1 SGHTA, CDR2 FQGNSA. Losses at the gene ends were 4 bases for V and 13 bases for J; bases not matched to a gene: 20. The CDR3 loop spans 18 amino acids. CDR3 in DNA: TGTGCCAGCAGCTCAGCTGCCCCGACAGGGGGGTCCCTTTGGCCCCTCCACTTT. Amino acids: CASSSAAPTGGSLWPLHF.

V usage is TRBV3-1 and J usage is TRBJ2-1; 7 bases line up with TRBD2. The J segment lost 7 bases and the V segment lost 4 bases, leaving 7 bases of the junction unmatched. From germline, CDR1 is LGHDT and CDR2 YNNKEL (reference sequence). CDR3 length equals 14 residues. The CDR3, as DNA: TGTGCCAGCAGCCGACTAGCAGGAAGGAATGAGCAGTTCTTC. Translating it yields CASSRLAGRNEQFF.

This sequence joins TRBV9 and TRBJ2-1, with TRBD2 matching 9 bases. Trimming cost V 3 bases and J 0 bases; bases outside gene matches: 4. The length of the CDR3 is 16 residues. CDR1 SGDLS and CDR2 YYNGEE come from the germline V gene. The chain's CDR3 is CASSGSGGRSYNEQFF. CDR3 coding DNA: TGTGCCAGCAGCGGTAGCGGGGGTCGCTCCTACAATGAGCAGTTCTTC.

The chain carries TRBV21-1 and TRBJ2-7. TRBV21-1 is noted as a pseudogene. CDR3 length equals 13 residues. The CDR3 nucleotides are TGTGCCAGCAGCATAGGACCTCGTCGGGAGCAGTACTTC. It yields the protein CASSIGPRREQYF.

The chain couples TRBV6-5 to TRBJ2-3, with 11 nucleotides matching TRBD1. The CDR3 consists of 14 residues. V dropped 5 bases and J dropped 7; count of bases not matched to a gene: 5. Per the germline V gene, CDR1 is MNHEY and CDR2 is SVGAGI. The CDR3 is CASSNRDRGNTQYF. The CDR3 DNA sequence: TGTGCCAGCAGTAACCGGGACAGGGGGAATACGCAGTATTTT.

V and J are TRBV29-1 and TRBJ2-1; 9 bases line up with TRBD2. Germline assignment: CDR1 SQVTM and CDR2 ANQGSEA. The CDR3 has 16 residues. V trimming: 1 base; J trimming: 4 bases; junction bases outside the gene matches: 8. The CDR3 loop reads CSVEGLTSGNYNEQFF. The CDR3 DNA reads TGCAGCGTTGAAGGCCTGACTAGCGGAAATTACAATGAGCAGTTCTTC.

Concerning this clonotype itself: One end of the junction varies from germline; a read error may be responsible. The chain uses TRBV5-1 and TRBJ2-3; TRBD2 matches at 8 bases. Looked up from germline, CDR1 is SGHRS and CDR2 is YFSETQ. The CDR3 loop spans 16 amino acids. This CDR3 is CASSLRAGATTDTQYF. CDR3 coding DNA: TGCGCCAGCAGCTTGAGAGCGGGGGCTACCACAGATACACAGTATTTT.

The chain has TRBV4-2 and TRBJ1-4, with 7 bases matching TRBD1. V shed 5 bases and J 7 bases; nucleotides not matched to a gene: 13. Per the germline V gene, CDR1 is LGHNA and CDR2 is YNFKEQ. CDR3 length equals 16 residues. DNA of the CDR3: TGTGCCAGCAGCGAGCCCAACAGGGGAAGGGGTGAAAAACTGTTTTTT. It translates to CASSEPNRGRGEKLFF.

The chain links TRBV14 to TRBJ2-5; 7 bases line up with TRBD2. CDR1 SGHDN and CDR2 FVKESK come from the germline V gene. CDR3 length: 17 amino acids. Losses at the gene ends were 4 bases for V and 2 bases for J; bases not matched to a gene: 13. CDR3 sequence: CASSPPGLLAAQETQYF. The CDR3 nucleotides are TGTGCCAGCAGCCCCCCAGGACTCCTAGCGGCACAAGAGACCCAGTACTTC.

The V and J genes are TRBV20-1 and TRBJ2-7, with 11 bases identical to TRBD1. Germline V CDR1 and CDR2: DFQATT, SNEGSKA (reference sequence). With V trimmed by 6 bases and J by 3 bases, 4 bases remained unmatched. The CDR3 runs to 13 residues. The CDR3 sequence: CSADRGRGYEQYF. In nucleotides, the CDR3 is TGCAGTGCGGACAGGGGGCGTGGCTACGAGCAGTACTTC.

The chain has TRBV27 and TRBJ1-2, with a tentative D call TRBD1 (5 bases). V lost 3 bases to trimming and J lost 7 bases, with 15 bases between them. Germline loops: CDR1 MNHEY, CDR2 SMNVEV (reference sequence). The CDR3 covers 14 residues. The CDR3 DNA reads as TGTGCCAGCAGTTTGAAGGGGAGTATTGGTGGCTACACCTTC. This gives the protein CASSLKGSIGGYTF.

With respect to this clonotype: At one of its ends the junction is not consistent with the germline gene, which may arise from a read error. The chain employs TRBV15 and TRBJ1-2; 10 nucleotides align to TRBD1. The CDR3 totals 16 residues. From germline, CDR1 is LNHNV and CDR2 YYDKDF (reference sequence). The CDR3 is CAISRDRTGGNYGYTF. CDR3 bases: TGTGCCATCAGCAGAGATAGGACAGGGGGGAACTATGGCTACACCTTC.

A few counts support this clonotype. CDR3 bases: TGCGCCAGCAGCACCGGACTAGCGGGGCTCTACGAGCAGTACTTC. Translated: CASSTGLAGLYEQYF. The chain is built from TRBV4-1 and TRBJ2-7, with 12 bases fitting TRBD2. The V gene's germline CDR1 is MGHRA and CDR2 YSYEKL. V lost 5 bases and J lost 3; bases outside the gene matches: 5. This CDR3 has 15 residues.

This chain joins TRBV7-2 and TRBJ2-3; no firm D call. Germline CDR1 SGHTA, CDR2 FQGNSA. Trimming cost V 7 bases and J 1 base, with 12 bases left between them. The CDR3 length is 14 residues. The CDR3 region has the DNA TGTGCCAGCACCCATAGGTGGGGCACAGATACGCAGTATTTT. It encodes CASTHRWGTDTQYF.

V is TRBV5-5 and J is TRBJ2-4, with unresolved D. The DNA end favors TRBJ2-7, so the J call may be wrong. The CDR3 has 15 amino acids. CDR1 SGHKS and CDR2 YYEKEE come from the germline V gene (reference sequence). The CDR3 DNA reads TGTGCCAGCAGCGGCGCCGGACCACAACCATACGAGCAGTACTTC. This codes for CASSGAGPQPYEQYF.

The chain is built from TRBV5-1 and TRBJ2-5, with 10 bases fitting TRBD2. Trimming at V came to 2 bases and at J to 2 bases, leaving 3 bases not matched to a gene. The germline CDR1 and CDR2 sequences are SGHRS and YFSETQ. The CDR3 is made up of 15 amino acids. CDR3 coding DNA: TGCGCCAGCAGCTTATTTAGCGGGAGGCAAGAGACCCAGTACTTC. This codes for CASSLFSGRQETQYF. The full variable domain, completed using reference TRBV5-1 and TRBJ2-5, is KAGVTQTPRYLIKTRGQQVTLSCSPISGHRSVSWYQQTPGQGLQFLFEYFSETQRNKGNFPGRFSGRQFSNSRSEMNVSTLELGDSALYLCASSLFSGRQETQYFGPGTRLLVL.

The rearrangement links TRBV7-6 to TRBJ1-4; D is unresolved. This CDR3 is built from 15 residues. The germline CDR1 and CDR2 sequences are SGHVS and FNYEAQ. Trimming cost V 5 bases and J 1 base, with 11 bases left between them. The CDR3 protein is CASSRNHGTNEKLFF. The CDR3 DNA is TGTGCCAGCAGCCGCAACCACGGAACTAATGAAAAACTGTTTTTT.

The rearrangement joins TRBV15 to TRBJ2-6; D call uncertain. This CDR3 contains 16 residues. Trimming left V 2 bases short and J 4 bases short, with 12 bases between. CDR1 is LNHNV and CDR2 is YYDKDF in the germline V gene (reference sequence). CDR3 bases: TGTGCCACCAGCAGAAGGAGTAGGTCCGGGGCCAACGTCCTGACTTTC. This codes for CATSRRSRSGANVLTF.

V and J are TRBV6-2 or TRBV6-3 and TRBJ2-1, with 10 bases fitting TRBD1. The DNA end lines up better with TRBJ2-7; the J call may be wrong. The CDR3 has 14 residues. Germline values: CDR1 MNHEY, CDR2 SVGEGT. The CDR3 protein is CASSGTGDYNEQYF. The CDR3 region has the DNA TGTGCCAGCAGCGGGACAGGGGATTACAATGAGCAGTACTTC.

The chain is built from TRBV6-2 or TRBV6-3 and TRBJ2-3, with TRBD2 as a possible D gene (6 bases). Germline CDR1 and CDR2: MNHEY and SVGEGT. Trimming took 1 base from V and 5 from J, leaving 13 bases between them. CDR3 length equals 15 residues. This CDR3 is CASSYLGGRGDTQYF. The DNA of the CDR3 is TGTGCCAGCAGTTACTTGGGAGGACGAGGAGATACGCAGTATTTT.

V is TRBV20-1 and J is TRBJ2-4; tentatively, D is TRBD2 (6 bases). The germline gives CDR1 DFQATT, CDR2 SNEGSKA (reference sequence). The CDR3 is 13 residues long. The ends were cut back, 0 bases at V and 14 bases at J, with 17 bases in the middle. The CDR3: CSARDQQGGYEYF. As DNA, the CDR3 is TGCAGTGCTAGAGATCAACAAGGAGGGTACGAGTACTTC.

This sequence joins TRBV5-1 and TRBJ2-6, with TRBD1 matching 10 bases. In germline, CDR1 is SGHRS, CDR2 YFSETQ. CDR3 length equals 16 residues. The ends lost 7 bases at V and 4 bases at J; junction bases unmatched: 8. This chain's CDR3 is CASGRTGGVGANVLTF. CDR3 nucleotides: TGCGCCAGCGGGCGGACAGGGGGTGTCGGGGCCAACGTCCTGACTTTC. Complete variable domain (other parts from reference TRBV5-1 and TRBJ2-6): KAGVTQTPRYLIKTRGQQVTLSCSPISGHRSVSWYQQTPGQGLQFLFEYFSETQRNKGNFPGRFSGRQFSNSRSEMNVSTLELGDSALYLCASGRTGGVGANVLTFGAGSRLTVL.

The chain has TRBV7-2 and TRBJ1-5; D gene unclear. This CDR3 spans 16 amino acids. V was clipped by 0 bases and J by 0 bases, with 9 bases between them. CDR1 is SGHTA and CDR2 is FQGNSA in the germline V gene. The CDR3 loop reads CASSLAQVYSNQPQHF. The DNA of the CDR3 is TGTGCCAGCAGCTTAGCGCAGGTTTATAGCAATCAGCCCCAGCATTTT. Full variable domain (remainder filled in from reference TRBV7-2 and TRBJ1-5): GAGVSQSPSNKVTEKGKDVELRCDPISGHTALYWYRQSLGQGLEFLIYFQGNSAPDKSGLPSDRFSAERTGGSVSTLTIQRTQQEDSAVYLCASSLAQVYSNQPQHFGDGTRLSIL.

The V and J genes are TRBV20-1 and TRBJ2-1, with 7 bases identical to TRBD2. Per germline, CDR1 DFQATT and CDR2 SNEGSKA (reference sequence). The CDR3 runs 14 residues. Unmatched junction bases numbered 8, after V lost 0 bases and J lost 9 bases. This CDR3 is CSARDGTPGGEQFF. In DNA, the CDR3 is TGCAGTGCTAGAGACGGGACGCCGGGGGGTGAGCAGTTCTTC.

V gene TRBV27 combines with J gene TRBJ2-1; 15 bases agree with TRBD2. Germline CDR1 and CDR2: MNHEY and SMNVEV (reference sequence). V gave up 6 bases and J gave up 7 bases; unmatched junction bases: 4. The CDR3 spans 15 residues. The CDR3 region has the DNA TGTGCCAGCAGGGGACTAGCGGGGGGTGAGAATGAGCAGTTCTTC. Its protein product is CASRGLAGGENEQFF.

This clonotype showed up just a few times. This chain links TRBV4-1 with TRBJ2-5; no firm D call. This CDR3 has 13 residues. CDR1 is MGHRA, CDR2 YSYEKL, per germline. The germline V and J ends were trimmed by 4 bases and 4 bases, with 10 bases remaining between them. CDR3 region: CASSLPSPETQYF. The CDR3 region has the DNA TGCGCCAGCAGCCTCCCCTCCCCAGAGACCCAGTACTTC.

The rearrangement links TRBV6-6 to TRBJ2-5; TRBD2 matches 7 bases. Germline values: CDR1 MNHNY, CDR2 SVGAGI (reference sequence). The J segment lost 11 bases and the V segment lost 7 bases, leaving 10 bases of the junction unmatched. This CDR3 is built from 12 residues. The CDR3 here is CASTNGGFEQYF. Written as DNA, the CDR3 is TGTGCCAGCACCAACGGGGGGTTTGAGCAGTACTTC.